A selection of T cell receptor beta chains follows, all from one sample in a study of blood T cell repertoires in COVID-19. Sequenced by immunoSEQ multiplex PCR; TCRdb stores in-frame clones only, minus some. The sample shows about 200,000 clones, over 80% of them seen only once. The specimen was peripheral blood. These receptors originate from a man in his fifties or sixties with COVID-19, enrolled during active disease. Both conserved end residues are part of each CDR3. The order of the fields is CDR3 protein, CDR3 DNA, D gene, CDR3 length, J gene, clone size, V gene. D genes are given only for firm matches. Only some rows state a clone size, as once, few, many or a class for expanded clones.

CDR3 protein: CASRASGALNNEQFF
CDR3 DNA: TGTGCCAGCAGGGCTAGCGGCGCCCTTAACAATGAGCAGTTCTTC
D gene: TRBD2
CDR3 length: 15
J gene: TRBJ2-1
clone size: few
V gene: TRBV27

CDR3 protein: CASSQDGMGPRDYEQYF
CDR3 DNA: TGTGCCAGCAGCCAAGATGGGATGGGGCCCCGTGACTACGAGCAGTACTTC
D gene: .
CDR3 length: 17
J gene: TRBJ2-7
clone size: .
V gene: TRBV14

CDR3 protein: CASRLTGIQNTEAFF
CDR3 DNA: TGTGCCAGCAGGCTGACAGGGATCCAGAACACTGAAGCTTTCTTT
D gene: TRBD1
CDR3 length: 15
J gene: TRBJ1-1
clone size: once
V gene: TRBV6-5

CDR3 protein: CASSLRAGLTDTQYF
CDR3 DNA: TGTGCCAGCAGCCTTAGAGCGGGATTGACAGATACGCAGTATTTT
D gene: TRBD2
CDR3 length: 15
J gene: TRBJ2-3
clone size: .
V gene: TRBV11-1

CDR3 protein: CASSSQDRGRTYEQYF
CDR3 DNA: TGTGCCAGCAGCTCGCAAGACAGGGGCAGAACCTACGAGCAGTACTTC
D gene: TRBD1
CDR3 length: 16
J gene: TRBJ2-7
clone size: .
V gene: TRBV5-4

CDR3 protein: CASSVLGGAEAFF
CDR3 DNA: TGCGCCAGCAGCGTCCTAGGGGGTGCTGAAGCTTTCTTT
D gene: .
CDR3 length: 13
J gene: TRBJ1-1
clone size: .
V gene: TRBV5-1

CDR3 protein: CASSSDRVGPQHF
CDR3 DNA: TGCGCCAGCAGTTCAGACAGGGTAGGACCCCAGCATTTT
D gene: TRBD1
CDR3 length: 13
J gene: TRBJ1-5
clone size: few
V gene: TRBV10-2

CDR3 protein: CAWSAVDSHNQPQHF
CDR3 DNA: TGTGCCTGGAGTGCGGTAGACAGCCACAATCAGCCCCAGCATTTT
D gene: .
CDR3 length: 15
J gene: TRBJ1-5
clone size: .
V gene: TRBV30

CDR3 protein: CASSKTGGMNTEAFF
CDR3 DNA: TGTGCCAGCAGCAAAACAGGGGGAATGAACACTGAAGCTTTCTTT
D gene: TRBD1
CDR3 length: 15
J gene: TRBJ1-1
clone size: .
V gene: TRBV6-5

CDR3 protein: CASSFTGGTYEQYF
CDR3 DNA: TGCGCCAGCAGCTTCACAGGGGGCACCTACGAGCAGTACTTC
D gene: TRBD1
CDR3 length: 14
J gene: TRBJ2-7
clone size: .
V gene: TRBV5-1

CDR3 protein: CASSDRVTEAFF
CDR3 DNA: TGTGCCAGCTCAGACAGGGTTACTGAAGCTTTCTTT
D gene: TRBD1
CDR3 length: 12
J gene: TRBJ1-1
clone size: .
V gene: TRBV18

CDR3 protein: CASSQGARLTSSYNEQFF
CDR3 DNA: TGTGCCAGCAGCCAAGGCGCCAGGCTGACGTCTTCCTACAATGAGCAGTTCTTC
D gene: .
CDR3 length: 18
J gene: TRBJ2-1
clone size: .
V gene: TRBV4-2

CDR3 protein: CASSQSDRAYNSPLHF
CDR3 DNA: TGTGCCAGCAGCCAGTCAGACAGGGCCTATAATTCACCCCTCCACTTT
D gene: TRBD1
CDR3 length: 16
J gene: TRBJ1-6
clone size: few
V gene: TRBV3-1/TRBV3-2

CDR3 protein: CASSSRQGAGYGYTF
CDR3 DNA: TGTGCCAGCAGTTCCCGGCAGGGGGCTGGCTATGGCTACACCTTC
D gene: TRBD1
CDR3 length: 15
J gene: TRBJ1-2
clone size: .
V gene: TRBV27

CDR3 protein: CASSIQRPQDTEAFF
CDR3 DNA: TGTGCCAGTAGTATACAACGGCCTCAGGATACTGAAGCTTTCTTT
D gene: .
CDR3 length: 15
J gene: TRBJ1-1
clone size: .
V gene: TRBV19

CDR3 protein: CARAGKGPLANTEAFF
CDR3 DNA: TGTGCCAGGGCAGGAAAGGGGCCGCTTGCGAACACTGAAGCTTTCTTT
D gene: .
CDR3 length: 16
J gene: TRBJ1-1
clone size: .
V gene: TRBV7-6

CDR3 protein: CASTPRAGLGYTF
CDR3 DNA: TGTGCCAGCACCCCGCGGGCCGGGTTGGGCTACACCTTC
D gene: .
CDR3 length: 13
J gene: TRBJ1-2
clone size: once
V gene: TRBV2

CDR3 protein: CASTPGNTGELFF
CDR3 DNA: TGTGCCAGTACCCCGGGGAACACCGGGGAGCTGTTTTTT
D gene: .
CDR3 length: 13
J gene: TRBJ2-2
clone size: .
V gene: TRBV19

CDR3 protein: CASSQFRMRNTGELFF
CDR3 DNA: TGTGCCAGCAGCCAGTTCAGGATGCGCAACACCGGGGAGCTGTTTTTT
D gene: .
CDR3 length: 16
J gene: TRBJ2-2
clone size: .
V gene: TRBV14

CDR3 protein: CASSLDRDVRGYTF
CDR3 DNA: TGTGCCAGCAGCTTGGACAGGGATGTTCGAGGCTACACCTTC
D gene: TRBD1
CDR3 length: 14
J gene: TRBJ1-2
clone size: .
V gene: TRBV7-9

CDR3 protein: CASIDADRVGSPLHF
CDR3 DNA: TGTGCCAGCATCGACGCGGACAGGGTGGGATCACCCCTCCACTTT
D gene: TRBD1
CDR3 length: 15
J gene: TRBJ1-6
clone size: .
V gene: TRBV6-6

CDR3 protein: CASSPKGGQGGINEQFF
CDR3 DNA: TGTGCCAGCAGCCCAAAGGGCGGACAGGGGGGGATCAATGAGCAGTTCTTC
D gene: TRBD1
CDR3 length: 17
J gene: TRBJ2-1
clone size: few
V gene: TRBV5-4

CDR3 protein: CASSPTTGTGGVQYF
CDR3 DNA: TGTGCCAGCAGCCCTACGACCGGGACAGGGGGCGTGCAGTACTTC
D gene: TRBD1
CDR3 length: 15
J gene: TRBJ2-7
clone size: .
V gene: TRBV9

CDR3 protein: CRAGVGTEAFF
CDR3 DNA: TGCAGGGCGGGGGTCGGTACTGAAGCTTTCTTT
D gene: .
CDR3 length: 11
J gene: TRBJ1-1
clone size: .
V gene: TRBV20-1

CDR3 protein: CASSRGQGNQPQHF
CDR3 DNA: TGTGCCAGCAGTCGTGGTCAGGGCAATCAGCCCCAGCATTTT
D gene: .
CDR3 length: 14
J gene: TRBJ1-5
clone size: .
V gene: TRBV2

CDR3 protein: CASSLDPGGTEAFF
CDR3 DNA: TGTGCCAGCAGCTTAGACCCGGGGGGCACTGAAGCTTTCTTT
D gene: .
CDR3 length: 14
J gene: TRBJ1-1
clone size: .
V gene: TRBV11-1

CDR3 protein: CASTFQGARGNTIYF
CDR3 DNA: TGTGCCAGCACCTTCCAGGGGGCACGTGGAAACACCATATATTTT
D gene: TRBD1
CDR3 length: 15
J gene: TRBJ1-3
clone size: .
V gene: TRBV3-1/TRBV3-2

CDR3 protein: CASSLQAGSYNEQFF
CDR3 DNA: TGTGCCAGCAGCCTACAGGCAGGCTCCTACAATGAGCAGTTCTTC
D gene: .
CDR3 length: 15
J gene: TRBJ2-1
clone size: .
V gene: TRBV3-1/TRBV3-2

CDR3 protein: CASSEGAMGEQYF
CDR3 DNA: TGTGCCAGTAGTGAGGGGGCGATGGGCGAGCAGTACTTC
D gene: TRBD1
CDR3 length: 13
J gene: TRBJ2-7
clone size: .
V gene: TRBV19

CDR3 protein: CAWSVDGGQPQHF
CDR3 DNA: TGTGCCTGGAGTGTAGATGGAGGTCAGCCCCAGCATTTT
D gene: .
CDR3 length: 13
J gene: TRBJ1-5
clone size: .
V gene: TRBV30

CDR3 protein: CASSFRTGINQPQHF
CDR3 DNA: TGTGCCAGCAGCTTCCGGACAGGAATCAATCAGCCCCAGCATTTT
D gene: TRBD1
CDR3 length: 15
J gene: TRBJ1-5
clone size: few
V gene: TRBV7-8

CDR3 protein: CASSSGPGTGYSNQPQHF
CDR3 DNA: TGCGCCAGCAGCTCGGGGCCGGGGACAGGTTATAGCAATCAGCCCCAGCATTTT
D gene: TRBD1
CDR3 length: 18
J gene: TRBJ1-5
clone size: .
V gene: TRBV5-1

CDR3 protein: CASSLGTNPDTQYF
CDR3 DNA: TGTGCCAGCAGCTTAGGGACTAATCCCGATACGCAGTATTTT
D gene: .
CDR3 length: 14
J gene: TRBJ2-3
clone size: once
V gene: TRBV7-6

CDR3 protein: CASSGYRSSTDTQYF
CDR3 DNA: TGTGCCAGCAGCGGATACAGGAGTAGCACAGATACGCAGTATTTT
D gene: .
CDR3 length: 15
J gene: TRBJ2-3
clone size: .
V gene: TRBV9

CDR3 protein: CASSNNVPDTQYF
CDR3 DNA: TGTGCCAGCAGCAATAATGTCCCAGATACGCAGTATTTT
D gene: .
CDR3 length: 13
J gene: TRBJ2-3
clone size: .
V gene: TRBV5-4

CDR3 protein: CASSPVGTGSSGANVLTF
CDR3 DNA: TGTGCCAGCAGCCCTGTGGGGACAGGGAGCTCTGGGGCCAACGTCCTGACTTTC
D gene: TRBD1
CDR3 length: 18
J gene: TRBJ2-6
clone size: .
V gene: TRBV7-3

CDR3 protein: CASSFSEQFF
CDR3 DNA: TGTGCCAGCAGTTTCAGTGAGCAGTTCTTC
D gene: .
CDR3 length: 10
J gene: TRBJ2-1
clone size: .
V gene: TRBV12-3/TRBV12-4

CDR3 protein: CASSFGTSGTFYNEQFF
CDR3 DNA: TGTGCCAGCAGCTTCGGGACTAGCGGGACTTTTTACAATGAGCAGTTCTTC
D gene: TRBD2
CDR3 length: 17
J gene: TRBJ2-1
clone size: .
V gene: TRBV7-9

CDR3 protein: CASSESGQGSQKLFF
CDR3 DNA: TGTGCCAGCAGTGAATCGGGACAGGGGTCTCAAAAACTGTTTTTT
D gene: TRBD1
CDR3 length: 15
J gene: TRBJ1-4
clone size: once
V gene: TRBV6-1